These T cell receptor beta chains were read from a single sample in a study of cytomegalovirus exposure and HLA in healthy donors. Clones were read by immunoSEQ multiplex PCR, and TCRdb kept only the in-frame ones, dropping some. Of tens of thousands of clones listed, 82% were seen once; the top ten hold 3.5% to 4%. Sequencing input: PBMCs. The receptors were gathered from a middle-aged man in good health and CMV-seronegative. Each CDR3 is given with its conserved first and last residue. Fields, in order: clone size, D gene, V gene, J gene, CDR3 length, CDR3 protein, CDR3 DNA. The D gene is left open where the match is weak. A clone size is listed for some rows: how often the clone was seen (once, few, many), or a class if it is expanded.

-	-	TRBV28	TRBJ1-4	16	CASSPTKDRLNEKLFF	TGTGCCAGCAGTCCCACAAAGGACAGACTTAATGAAAAACTGTTTTTT
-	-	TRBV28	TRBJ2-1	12	CASLTSSNEQFF	TGTGCCAGCCTGACTAGTTCCAATGAGCAGTTCTTC
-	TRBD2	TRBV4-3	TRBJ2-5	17	CASSQEELAGGTTGQYF	TGCGCCAGCAGCCAAGAAGAACTAGCGGGGGGAACCACGGGGCAGTACTTC
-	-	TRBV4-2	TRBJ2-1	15	CASSPVTSSGNEQFF	TGTGCCAGCAGCCCAGTGACCTCGAGCGGGAATGAGCAGTTCTTC
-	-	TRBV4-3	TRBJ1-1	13	CASSQDPGIKAFF	TGCGCCAGCAGCCAAGATCCAGGGATTAAGGCTTTCTTT
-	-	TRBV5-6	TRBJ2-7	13	CASSLGSGGEQYF	TGTGCCAGCAGTCTCGGGTCAGGAGGGGAGCAGTACTTC
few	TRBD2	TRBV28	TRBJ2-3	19	CASSSVAGGRTGPGDTQYF	TGTGCCAGCAGCTCGGTAGCGGGGGGCAGGACGGGCCCGGGAGATACGCAGTATTTT
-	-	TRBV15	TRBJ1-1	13	CATSRQENTEAFF	TGTGCCACCAGTCGACAGGAGAACACTGAAGCTTTCTTT
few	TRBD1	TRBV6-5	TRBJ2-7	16	CASSYSFRDRGYEQYF	TGTGCCAGCAGTTACTCGTTCCGGGACAGGGGCTACGAGCAGTACTTC
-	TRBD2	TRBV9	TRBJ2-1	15	CASSVELASGNEQFF	TGTGCCAGCAGCGTAGAGTTGGCTAGCGGGAATGAGCAGTTCTTC
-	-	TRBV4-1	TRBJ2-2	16	CASSRGGGLNTGELFF	TGCGCCAGCAGCCGGGGAGGGGGTTTGAACACCGGGGAGCTGTTTTTT
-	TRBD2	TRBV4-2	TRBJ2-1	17	CASSGDSSGRVYNEQFF	TGTGCCAGCAGCGGCGACTCTAGCGGGAGGGTCTACAATGAGCAGTTCTTC
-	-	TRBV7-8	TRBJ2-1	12	CASSYIYNEQFF	TGTGCCAGCAGCTACATCTACAATGAGCAGTTCTTC
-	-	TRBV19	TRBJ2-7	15	CASSMRRALVYEQYF	TGTGCCAGTAGTATGCGGAGGGCTTTGGTCTACGAGCAGTACTTC
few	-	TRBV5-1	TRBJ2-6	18	CASSLETGTSSGANVLTF	TGCGCCAGCAGCTTGGAAACAGGCACGAGCTCTGGGGCCAACGTCCTGACTTTC
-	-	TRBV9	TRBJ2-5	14	CASSVTGSQETQYF	TGTGCCAGCAGCGTAACTGGGAGCCAAGAGACCCAGTACTTC
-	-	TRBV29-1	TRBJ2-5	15	CSVEPGRGQQETQYF	TGCAGCGTTGAGCCCGGGAGGGGACAGCAAGAGACCCAGTACTTC
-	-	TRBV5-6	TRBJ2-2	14	CASSLAAYTGELFF	TGTGCCAGCAGCTTGGCCGCGTACACCGGGGAGCTGTTTTTT
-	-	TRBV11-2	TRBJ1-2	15	CASSLGSGVNYGYTF	TGTGCCAGCAGCTTAGGGTCAGGGGTAAACTATGGCTACACCTTC
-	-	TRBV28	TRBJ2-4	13	CASSPQGANIQYF	TGTGCCAGCAGTCCTCAGGGTGCTAACATTCAGTACTTC
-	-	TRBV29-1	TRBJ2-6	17	CSVAQGGFYSGANVLTF	TGCAGCGTTGCACAGGGGGGGTTTTACTCTGGGGCCAACGTCCTGACTTTC
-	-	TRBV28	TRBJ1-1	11	CASLGGQTTFF	TGTGCCAGCTTGGGGGGGCAGACGACTTTCTTT
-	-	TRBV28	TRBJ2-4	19	CASSLLGTDTTIAKNIQYF	TGTGCCAGCAGTCTACTAGGCACCGACACTACCATAGCCAAAAACATTCAGTACTTC
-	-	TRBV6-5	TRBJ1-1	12	CASMVGGTEAFF	TGTGCCAGCATGGTGGGGGGGACTGAAGCTTTCTTT
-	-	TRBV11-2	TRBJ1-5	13	CASSPTGGQPQHF	TGTGCCAGCAGTCCGACAGGAGGTCAGCCCCAGCATTTT
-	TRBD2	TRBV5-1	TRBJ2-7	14	CASSSSGWGGEQYF	TGCGCCAGCAGCTCGTCGGGGTGGGGGGGCGAGCAGTACTTC
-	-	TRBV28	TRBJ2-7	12	CASSLPTYEQYF	TGTGCCAGCAGTCTTCCTACCTACGAGCAGTACTTC
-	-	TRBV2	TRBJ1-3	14	CASQEEIRGNTIYF	TGTGCCAGCCAGGAGGAGATCAGGGGAAACACCATATATTTT